This is a list of T cell receptor beta chains from one sample in a study of tumor-infiltrating lymphocytes in primary liver carcinoma. One entry per CDR3 protein, called by TCRdb with MiXCR from the multiplex PCR reads. The sample holds about 21,000 distinct CDR3 sequences, approximately 70% seen once. Sequencing was performed on liver tumor tissue from sampling region 1. All receptors derive from a man aged 40-55 years with primary liver carcinoma and hepatitis B virus infection. Both conserved end residues are part of each CDR3. A D gene is named only where the DNA matches it firmly. Only part of the rows carry a size: once, few, many, or a class if the clone is expanded.

TRBV4-1	.	TRBJ1-2	.	TGCGCCTGCAGCCAAGGGGATAGGAACTACGGCTACACCTTC	CACSQGDRNYGYTF
TRBV28	.	TRBJ2-3	.	TGTGTCAGCACCCAGCGGCGTTGGAAGACAGATACACAGTATTTT	CVSTQRRWKTDTQYF
TRBV11-3	many	TRBJ1-1	TRBD1	TGTGCCAGCAGCGACGGGGACAGGTTGAACACTGAAGCTTTCTTT	CASSDGDRLNTEAFF
TRBV5-4	medium-sized	TRBJ2-3	TRBD2	TGTGCCAGCAGCTTGGTGCTAGCGGGAGGCACAGATACGCAGTATTTT	CASSLVLAGGTDTQYF
TRBV5-5	.	TRBJ2-1	.	TGTGCCACCAGCTTAGTTCCCGGACGGTACTATGAGCAGTTCTTC	CATSLVPGRYYEQFF
TRBV11-3	.	TRBJ1-6	.	TGTACCAGCAGCTCGGGATCGCGGGGAGCGCTGACCTCACCCCTCCACTTT	CTSSSGSRGALTSPLHF
TRBV5-1	medium-sized	TRBJ2-6	TRBD1	TGCGCCAGCAGCTTGGTCGGACAGGGAGGTGGGGCCAACGTCCTGACTTTC	CASSLVGQGGGANVLTF
TRBV11-2	.	TRBJ1-1	.	TGTGCCAGCAGCATAATGGGTACAGGGAAGTTAGTCCGTGAGGCTTCCTTT	CASSIMGTGKLVREASF
TRBV11-1	.	TRBJ2-3	.	TGTGCCAGCAGCTTAGTAGTGGGAGCTTCAGAAACGCAATATTTT	CASSLVVGASETQYF
TRBV7-9	medium-sized	TRBJ1-1	.	TGTGCCAGCAGCTTAGGGGCGGGCTCCGAAGCTTTCTTT	CASSLGAGSEAFF
TRBV11-2	.	TRBJ2-3	.	TGTGTCAACAGCGCCATCACAGATACGCAGTATTTT	CVNSAITDTQYF
TRBV5-1	few	TRBJ2-1	TRBD2	TGCGTCAGCAGCTTAGTAGCGGGCGGGCACGATGAGCAGTTCTTC	CVSSLVAGGHDEQFF
TRBV12-3/TRBV12-4	.	TRBJ2-7	TRBD1	TGTGCCAGTAGTATGGATACAGGGGGGTCCTACGAGCAGTACTTC	CASSMDTGGSYEQYF
TRBV18	many	TRBJ1-1	TRBD1	TGTGCCAGCTCACCAAGGGGACAGACGAACACTGAAGCTTTCTTT	CASSPRGQTNTEAFF
TRBV7-9	.	TRBJ2-1	TRBD2	TGTGCCAGGAGCTTAGCGGTTACTAGCGGGCCTGAGGGCGATGAGCAGTTCTTC	CARSLAVTSGPEGDEQFF
TRBV11-2	once	TRBJ2-1	TRBD2	TGTGCCAGCAGCCCAGAGCTCATAGCGGGAATGAATGAGCAGTTCTTC	CASSPELIAGMNEQFF
TRBV6-2/TRBV6-3	.	TRBJ2-2	TRBD1	TGTGCCAGCGAATCCGGGACAGAGTACACCGGGGAGCTGTTTTTT	CASESGTEYTGELFF
TRBV11-3	.	TRBJ2-1	.	TGTGCCAGGAGCTTAGATCGTGGCCGGGGTGCTGAGCAGTTCTTC	CARSLDRGRGAEQFF
TRBV5-6	few	TRBJ2-2	.	TGTGCCAGCAGTTGGTGGTCAAGAACCGGGGAGCTGTTTTTT	CASSWWSRTGELFF
TRBV4-1	medium-sized	TRBJ1-1	TRBD1	TGCGCCAGCAGCCATGGTAGGGGGCGAAACACTGAAGCTTTCTTT	CASSHGRGRNTEAFF
TRBV5-1	.	TRBJ2-1	TRBD2	TGCTCCAGCAGCTTAGTAGCGGGCGGGCACAATGAGCAGTTCTTT	CSSSLVAGGHNEQFF
TRBV11-2	.	TRBJ1-2	.	TGTGCCAGCAGCTTGGATCGGGCTTTTGGTTACACTTTC	CASSLDRAFGYTF
TRBV28	many	TRBJ1-1	.	TGTGCCAGCAGTTCGTGGGGGTGGGCTTTCTTT	CASSSWGWAFF
TRBV30	many	TRBJ1-5	.	TGTGCCTGGAGTACCGCTGGGGGTCAGCCCCAGCATTTT	CAWSTAGGQPQHF
TRBV11-3	.	TRBJ2-7	.	TGTGCCAGTAGCCTAACACCCAGAGGCGAGCAGTACTTC	CASSLTPRGEQYF
TRBV10-3	.	TRBJ1-5	.	TGCGCCATCAGTGAGTATGTGGGCGGTCAGCCCCAGCATTTT	CAISEYVGGQPQHF
TRBV6-5	.	TRBJ1-5	.	TGTGCCAGCAGTTATACCAGGCCGACAGCCACTAGCAATCAGCCTCAGCAATTT	CASSYTRPTATSNQPQQF
TRBV7-9	.	TRBJ1-2	.	TGTGCCAGGAGTCCCGAGGGCAGGCTGTCCCAGTATGCCTACACCTTC	CARSPEGRLSQYAYTF
TRBV6-6	.	TRBJ2-7	.	TGTGCCAGCGGTTACTCGGCGTGGGGTGGGGAGCAGTACTTC	CASGYSAWGGEQYF
TRBV11-2	.	TRBJ2-1	.	TGTGCCAGCAGCCCTTTCTCCAGCGAGAAGGATGGTGAACACTTCTTC	CASSPFSSEKDGEHFF
TRBV11-2	.	TRBJ2-2	.	TGTACCAGCAGCTTTGCGGGATTGAACACGGGGGAGCTGTTTTTT	CTSSFAGLNTGELFF
TRBV7-8	.	TRBJ2-1	.	TGTGCCAGCAACTCTAACTTCGGCGGTACCTACAATGAGCAGCTCTTC	CASNSNFGGTYNEQLF
TRBV6-6	.	TRBJ2-3	.	TGTGTCAGCAGCCACGAGACTTATGTCCCAGATACGCAGTATTTT	CVSSHETYVPDTQYF
TRBV7-8	.	TRBJ2-7	.	TGTGCCAGCAGATTCGACTCCGCCTATGAGCAGTACTTC	CASRFDSAYEQYF
TRBV11-3	.	TRBJ1-3	.	TGTGCCAGCAGCTCAGAGGTCGGAGCCAGAAAGACCATATATTTT	CASSSEVGARKTIYF
TRBV11-3	.	TRBJ2-1	TRBD2	TGTGCCAGCAGTTTACACCCCCTCGGGGCTAGCGGGTTCAATGAGCAGTTCTTC	CASSLHPLGASGFNEQFF
TRBV5-1	once	TRBJ2-7	TRBD1	TGCGCTAGCAGCTTGGACAGGGTGGTCCGAGGGCAGTACTTC	CASSLDRVVRGQYF
TRBV11-2	few	TRBJ2-2	.	TGTGCCAGCAGTATAGCATTAGGAGGGGCGGACACCGGGCAGTTGTTTTTT	CASSIALGGADTGQLFF
TRBV11-2	many	TRBJ2-3	TRBD1	TGTGCCAGTAGCTTAGCCGGACAGGCGATCACAGATACGCAGTATTTT	CASSLAGQAITDTQYF
TRBV4-2	.	TRBJ2-3	TRBD2	TGTGCCAGGAGCAAAGTGGCGCTTCTAGCGGGAGCGACAAATACGCAGTATTTT	CARSKVALLAGATNTQYF
TRBV5-1	.	TRBJ2-3	.	TGCGCCAGCAGCTTGGGAGCGGGTTATAACACAGATACGCAGTATTTT	CASSLGAGYNTDTQYF
TRBV20-1	.	TRBJ2-5	.	TGCAGTGCCTTCGGAGCGGCAAACCAAGGGACCCAGTACTTC	CSAFGAANQGTQYF
TRBV4-3	.	TRBJ2-1	.	TGTGCCAGCAGCCAAGTACTAGGCTCTACCTGCAATGAACAGTTCTTC	CASSQVLGSTCNEQFF
TRBV6-1	.	TRBJ2-1	.	TGTGGCAGCAAGCTAAATCAACACAATGAGCAGTTTTTC	CGSKLNQHNEQFF
TRBV4-2	.	TRBJ1-1	.	TGTGCCAGCAGTCAAGAGTACGGACAGAGTTTTTGGACCGAAGCTTTCTTT	CASSQEYGQSFWTEAFF
TRBV11-2	.	TRBJ2-1	.	TGTGCCAGCAGGCTCCAAGAGGGGAACAATGAGCAGTTCTTC	CASRLQEGNNEQFF
TRBV10-3	.	TRBJ2-7	.	TGTGCCATCGGCGGGACAATCATAAGCTCCTACGAGCAGTCGTTC	CAIGGTIISSYEQSF
TRBV5-6	.	TRBJ2-2	TRBD1	TGTACCAGCAGTCCCGGGACAGGGGTCACTGGGGAACTGTTTTTT	CTSSPGTGVTGELFF
TRBV7-9	.	TRBJ2-1	TRBD2	TGTGCCAGCAACTTCGGGGGAGGGCCCCAATCCATCAATGAGCAGTTCTTC	CASNFGGGPQSINEQFF
TRBV29-1	many	TRBJ2-5	TRBD1	TGCAGCGCGGGCGGTGGACAGGACCCCCGGACCCAGTACTTC	CSAGGGQDPRTQYF
TRBV4-3	.	TRBJ1-6	.	TGTGCCAACAGCCAAGATTTTTCCGATTCACCCATCCACTTT	CANSQDFSDSPIHF
TRBV6-5	few	TRBJ1-4	.	TGTGCCAGCAGTTACTCCCGGGGGGCTAATGGAAAACTGTTTTTT	CASSYSRGANGKLFF
TRBV2	.	TRBJ2-1	.	TGTGCCAGATCGACAGTGGAGGATGAGCAGTTCTTC	CARSTVEDEQFF